The rows below give T cell receptor beta chains drawn from one sample of a study of blood T cell repertoires in COVID-19. Repertoires were generated with immunoSEQ multiplex PCR, while TCRdb's copy carries only in-frame clones and drops some. The data hold over 70,000 clones, with roughly 82% observed a single time. The material sequenced was peripheral blood. Receptors originate from a man in his sixties with acute or convalescent COVID-19. CDR3s leave out the opening cysteine and the closing phenylalanine or tryptophan.

>TRBV6-6
ASSPISGRSYEQY
>TRBV6-5
ASSTATGGTQY
>TRBV28
ATGGSLGTLSGGYT
>TRBV5-8
ASSLVSNQPQH
>TRBV18
ASSPLQEGNEQF
>TRBV19
ASSIRGQETQY
>TRBV10-3
AISEISYTQY
>TRBV10-3
AISDPGTPPGDTQY
>TRBV30
AWSAVPGNEQF
>TRBV6-5
ASLDSSGNTIY
>TRBV7-9
ASISTANYGYT
>TRBV7-8
ASSPPNQPQH
>TRBV5-1
ASSRDRGQTGELF
>TRBV6-5
ASRPTGSPYNEQF